This entry describes one T cell receptor beta chain. As yet, its antigen is unknown. This sample is part of a study of T cells after posttransplantation cyclophosphamide. The CDR3 extends over 15 amino acids. Per germline, CDR1 KGHSH and CDR2 LQKENI. V shed 4 bases, J shed 5 bases, and the junction held 8 bases outside the gene matches. Produced via immunoSEQ multiplex PCR; TCRdb's table is partial and in-frame only. The table lists 21,000 or so clones, nearly 99% of them singletons, with approximately 0.15% in the top ten. Study results and limitations: Skin or GI-infiltrating T cells shared few TRB sequences with blood.

The chain joins TRBV18 to TRBJ2-5; 9 positions agree with TRBD1. The specimen was naive CD8+ T cells sorted from PBMCs. The sequence came from a man aged 40-55 years in good health, CMV-negative, and a related stem cell transplant donor. The CDR3 DNA is TGTGCCAGCTCACAGGGACAGGGAGTCCCCGAGACCCAGTACTTC. Translation gives CASSQGQGVPETQYF.